These T cell receptor beta chains were read from a single sample in a study of blood T cells in healthy people across ages. A single record per CDR3 protein comes from TCRdb applying MiXCR to the 5' RACE reads. Here the sample spans 1.5 million to 2 million distinct CDR3 sequences, 28% being singletons. Sequenced sample: blood. All receptors derive from a woman in her thirties in good health. The CDR3 runs from the conserved cysteine through the conserved F or W. The order of the fields is clone size, J gene, V gene, D gene, CDR3 DNA, CDR3 protein. The D gene is left open where the match is weak. Clone size, where shown, is once, few, many, or a class for clones that have expanded.

few	TRBJ2-6	TRBV7-9	TRBD1	TGTGCCAGCGGGACAGGGCCCTCTGGGGCCAACGTCCTGACTTTC	CASGTGPSGANVLTF
.	TRBJ1-5	TRBV5-6	.	TGTGCCAGCAGCTTCGGAGGGGCTAACAATCAGCCCCAGCATTTT	CASSFGGANNQPQHF
.	TRBJ1-1	TRBV28	.	TGTGCCAGCAGGATGAGGGGAGGCGCTGAAGCTTTCTTT	CASRMRGGAEAFF
few	TRBJ1-2	TRBV10-3	TRBD1	TGTGCCGTCAGTGGATTGGCAGGGGGAGAGTCTAGAGGCTACACCTTC	CAVSGLAGGESRGYTF
.	TRBJ2-7	TRBV12-3/TRBV12-4	TRBD2	TGTGCCAGCAGACCCCCAGCGGGAGTAATAAGCGAGCAGTACTTC	CASRPPAGVISEQYF
.	TRBJ2-7	TRBV5-1	TRBD1	TGCGCCAGCAGCCTCCCGACAGGGTCCTACGAGCGGTACTTC	CASSLPTGSYERYF
few	TRBJ2-7	TRBV12-3/TRBV12-4	TRBD2	TGTGCCAGCAGAGAGGGAGGAGCGGGGGCCTACGAGCAGTACTTC	CASREGGAGAYEQYF
.	TRBJ2-7	TRBV5-1	TRBD2	TGCGCCAGCAGCTTTAGTAGCGGGGGCCTTTCCTACGAGCAGTACTTC	CASSFSSGGLSYEQYF
few	TRBJ2-7	TRBV28	TRBD1	TGTGCCAGCAGTCCAGGGGTAGGACAGGGGAGCGAGCAGTACTTC	CASSPGVGQGSEQYF
.	TRBJ2-7	TRBV15	TRBD2	TGTGCCACCAGCACGACTAGCGGGAGGGTGGGCGAGCAGTACTTC	CATSTTSGRVGEQYF
few	TRBJ2-1	TRBV6-6	.	TGTGCCAGCAGTGACGAACGTTATTACAATGAGCAGTTCTTC	CASSDERYYNEQFF
.	TRBJ2-3	TRBV24-1	.	TGTGCCACCAGTGATCATGAGAGCGCTAGCACAGATACGCAGTATTTT	CATSDHESASTDTQYF
many	TRBJ2-7	TRBV6-5	.	TGTGCCAGCAAAGGCACAGGGAGGTACGAGCAGTACTTC	CASKGTGRYEQYF
many	TRBJ1-5	TRBV6-6	TRBD1	TGTGCCAGCAGCCGCGACAGGGCGGGGAATCAGCCCCAGCATTTT	CASSRDRAGNQPQHF
.	TRBJ1-1	TRBV5-1	.	TGCGCCAGCAGCTTTGGAACGGTTCAGAACACCGAAGCTTTCTTT	CASSFGTVQNTEAFF
few	TRBJ2-5	TRBV7-2	TRBD2	TGTGCCAGCAGCTTACCAGCGGGGGTTGAAGAGACCCAGTACTTC	CASSLPAGVEETQYF
.	TRBJ2-1	TRBV2	.	TGTGCCAGCAGCCGGGTGGGGGACCCACCCTACAATAAGCAGTTCTTC	CASSRVGDPPYNKQFF
few	TRBJ2-7	TRBV25-1	TRBD2	TGTGCCAGCAAGGCTACACTAGCGGGAGTCTACGAGCAGTACTTC	CASKATLAGVYEQYF
few	TRBJ1-5	TRBV6-5	.	TGTGCCAGCAGACGGACACCTAATCAGCCCCAGCATTTT	CASRRTPNQPQHF
few	TRBJ1-1	TRBV5-1	.	TGCGCCAGCAGCCCAGAAGGACAGTCCATGAACACTGAAGCTTTCTTT	CASSPEGQSMNTEAFF
few	TRBJ1-6	TRBV27	TRBD1	TGTGCCAGCAAATCGGTTGGACAGGGAGGTTCACCCCTCCACTTT	CASKSVGQGGSPLHF